The 3 T cell receptor beta chains listed next were all sequenced from one sample in a study of blood T cell repertoires in COVID-19. Clones were sequenced by immunoSEQ multiplex PCR, and TCRdb holds only the in-frame ones, with some missing. The sample shows tens of thousands of clones, about 83% of them seen only once. Sequencing was carried out using peripheral blood. The receptors derive from a man aged 55 to 70 with acute or convalescent COVID-19.

The rearrangement links TRBV6-5 to TRBJ1-5, with unresolved D. CDR1 is MNHEY, CDR2 SVGAGI, per germline. This CDR3 comprises 14 residues. Between the trimmed V and J ends, which lost 5 bases and 7 bases, there was a span of 15 bases. The CDR3 is CASSPTRGRQPQHF. DNA for the CDR3: TGTGCCAGCAGTCCAACTCGAGGTAGGCAGCCCCAGCATTTT.

The rearrangement links TRBV5-4 to TRBJ1-3; 8 bases are a match to TRBD1. Germline lookup yields CDR1 SGHNT and CDR2 YYREEE (reference sequence). The CDR3 runs 15 residues. The V and J ends lost 4 bases and 2 bases, in that order; junction bases with no gene match: 5. The CDR3 sequence: CASSRRQGTGNTIYF. The CDR3 region has the DNA TGTGCCAGCAGCCGGAGACAGGGGACTGGAAACACCATATATTTT. The full variable domain, rest sourced from reference TRBV5-4 and TRBJ1-3, is ETGVTQSPTHLIKTRGQQVTLRCSSQSGHNTVSWYQQALGQGPQFIFQYYREEENGRGNFPPRFSGLQFPNYSSELNVNALELDDSALYLCASSRRQGTGNTIYFGEGSWLTVV.

CDR3 DNA: TGTGCCAGCAGCTTAGGAGGGTTCGGGACAGGGAATCAGCCCCAGCATTTT. It specifies CASSLGGFGTGNQPQHF. This rearrangement joins TRBV7-9 to TRBJ1-5; 9 nucleotides line up with TRBD1. Germline V gene lookup returns CDR1 SEHNR and CDR2 FQNEAQ (reference sequence). V shed 1 base and J 4 bases; nucleotides not matched to a gene: 8. This CDR3 contains 17 residues.